This T cell receptor (beta chain) was recorded in a study of control samples from healthy donors and cancer patients. The data were produced by immunoSEQ multiplex PCR, yet TCRdb's version contains in-frame clones alone and is incomplete. The sample shows approximately 100,000 clones, roughly four fifths of them seen only once. The CDR3 length is 14 residues. After removal of 5 bases from V and 1 base from J, the junction contained 3 bases not matched to a gene. From germline, CDR1 is PRHDT and CDR2 FYEKMQ (reference sequence). The sequence derives from a man aged 55 to 70 in good health. The sample taken for sequencing was blood. The J gene is TRBJ2-7, the V gene TRBV13; 9 bases line up with TRBD2. CDR3 amino acids: CASSGSGRSYEQYF. CDR3 sequence (DNA): TGTGCCAGCAGCGGTAGCGGGAGATCCTACGAGCAGTACTTC.